This TCR beta chain comes out of a study of blood T cells in healthy people across ages (dated by TCRdb to the mid-2010s). Some background on the complete study: Template switching captured roughly one uniquely barcoded TCR beta cDNA molecule per two T cells in model experiments. Using deep sequencing normalized with unique cDNA molecular identifiers, the study measured how TCR beta repertoire diversity changes with age. Four age groups were formed from the donors: young (average 16 years), middle-aged (approximately 40), aged (more than 55) and long-lived (82). To avoid experimental bias, donors of different ages were distributed randomly across sequencing lanes. For two donors (one aged 18 to 30 and one aged 80 or older), the study analyzed two additional independent replicas of 1 million unique cDNA reads from the same blood draw. What the study reported, not specific to this receptor: Compared with the aged group, the long-lived group had more naive CD4+ T cells, fewer expanded clones and increased TCR diversity, suggesting age selection. As age increased, observed TCR beta diversity per million T cells dropped in a roughly linear way, and a significant reduction was already evident by age roughly 36. Estimates of total diversity based on one million sequenced T cells were regarded as lower bounds and as underestimates. Since profiling was done on bulk unsorted PBMCs, naive and antigen-experienced compartments could not be conclusively compared. There was a strong correlation between observed TCR beta diversity and the percentage of naive T cells measured by flow cytometry. Because donor CMV infection status was unknown, age-related changes in expanded clonotypes were potentially confounded.

A word on this clonotype: The antigen it binds to is not known. No much larger clonotype is one base removed from it; base qualities were not supplied.

The V and J ends are trimmed by 5 bases and 5 bases, leaving 18 bases between them. Via the germline V gene, CDR1 is MNHEY and CDR2 SVGAGI. The CDR3 has 15 amino acids, counting the end cysteine and phenylalanine. The sequence is cut down to CDR3 DNA, 45 bases in frame from base 1. The donors were about 40 Caucasian individuals from Russia, aged roughly 6 to 100 years, who were systemically healthy. Ten milliliters of peripheral blood were collected from each donor into EDTA-treated Vacutainer tubes. Ficoll-Paque density-gradient centrifugation was used to isolate PBMCs, with at least 6.5 million per sample. Total RNA, at least 6 micrograms per sample, was extracted from PBMCs with Trizol reagent. For every donor, an aliquot of PBMCs went through flow cytometry to measure the percentages of naive CD45RAhigh/CD27high T cells. The protocol used for the library was 5' RACE. The listed sequencing device is Illumina HiSeq 2500. A second PCR of about 7 to 12 cycles was run with a J-beta primer mix and a sample-barcoded 5' primer. A unique molecular identifier was introduced onto each TCR beta cDNA molecule by a template-switch 5' adaptor carrying 12 random nucleotides. Each sample yielded at least 2.5 million CDR3-containing paired-end reads. The Mint cDNA synthesis kit, primed by a TRBC-specific oligonucleotide, was used to synthesize first-strand cDNA from all RNA. Following uracil-DNA glycosylase treatment, all cDNA underwent a first 18-cycle PCR with the universal primers M1SS and BC2_uni_R. As for how the authors treated the data: Normalization of each sample was performed by random selection of 1 million high-quality reads, each carrying a distinct molecular identifier. Instead of being binned into consensus sequences, reads that shared molecular identifiers were thrown out. MiTCR, run with a Q25 quality threshold and the strictest error-elimination algorithm, handled CDR3 identification, clonotype clustering and error correction. A nonparametric unseen species model using Euler transformation provided a lower-bound estimate of total TCR beta diversity. The public reads were reanalyzed by TCRdb: fastp trimming at Q25, MiXCR alignment, in-frame beta chains only. Every entry covers one CDR3 protein and lists the most common genes and DNA from its rows. The V and J calls and clone size come from TCRdb's table, not from the authors' own analysis. Within this sample are around 870,000 distinct CDR3 sequences, with around 28% of them counted one time only. The leading ten clones occupy 17% of the sample.

The TCR originated in a woman over 75 in good health. The sample taken for sequencing was blood. The chain is encoded by TRBV6-5 joined to TRBJ1-1, with TRBD1 as a weak D call on 6 bases. The CDR3 reads CASSLRNRAQTEAFF. In nucleotides, the sequence is TGTGCCAGCAGTCTACGGAACAGGGCACAGACTGAAGCTTTCTTT.